The T cell receptor beta chain under discussion was sequenced for a study of T-cell memory formation after mild COVID-19. With respect to this clonotype: Antigen specificity is unknown.

A single record per CDR3 protein comes from TCRdb applying MiXCR to the 5' RACE reads. The sample lists fewer than 250,000 distinct CDR3 sequences, about 16% seen once, with 2% to 2.5% in the top ten. Study results and caveats: Contracting clones localized mainly to CM and EM when CD4+ and mainly to EMRA when CD8+.

V lost 4 bases and J lost 2, with 13 bases in between. Germline V gene lookup returns CDR1 SGHTA and CDR2 FQGNSA. The CDR3 has 15 residues. This chain joins TRBV7-2 and TRBJ2-3; possibly TRBD2 for D (7 bases). The material sequenced was PBMCs or a T cell subset sorted from them (not recorded which). This TCR was sampled from an adult woman who had mild COVID-19 (a few samples of this study predate the infection). Cell type and time point are not known. The CDR3, as DNA: TGTGCCAGCAGCTCGCGGGGGCCGATCACAGATACGCAGTATTTT. Protein product: CASSSRGPITDTQYF.